One and the same sample provided the 8 T cell receptor beta chains below, sequenced in a study of cytomegalovirus exposure and HLA in healthy donors. 13 Jbeta primers and 60 Vbeta primers were used for the PCR. Sequenced by immunoSEQ multiplex PCR; TCRdb stores in-frame clones only, minus some. The sample includes 80,000 or so clones, around 60% seen only once; the top ten take 5.7%. The sample comprised PBMCs. The receptors here all came from a young man in good health and CMV-seropositive.

This chain uses TRBV14 with TRBJ2-7; tentative D call: TRBD2 (7 bases). Trimming took off 6 bases at V and 7 bases at J, with 19 bases between the two ends. The length of the CDR3 is 14 residues. CDR1 is SGHDN, CDR2 FVKESK, per germline. The CDR3 spells CASSPPPGRGEQYF. The CDR3, as DNA: TGTGCCAGCAGTCCCCCCCCAGGGAGGGGGGAGCAGTACTTC.

This rearrangement joins TRBV29-1 to TRBJ1-1, with TRBD1 matching 8 bases. CDR3 length equals 14 residues. The germline V gene encodes CDR1 SQVTM and CDR2 ANQGSEA. Trimming cost V 7 bases and J 1 base; bases outside gene matches: 8. The CDR3 here is CSATTGAGNTEAFF. CDR3 nucleotide sequence: TGCAGCGCCACGACAGGGGCAGGGAACACTGAAGCTTTCTTT.

CDR3 sequence: CASSQAGGHGSPLHF. CDR3 in DNA: TGCGCCAGCAGCCAAGCCGGGGGGCACGGCTCACCCCTCCACTTT. The chain uses TRBV4-1 and TRBJ1-6; maybe TRBD1 (6 bases). The CDR3 runs to 15 residues. The germline V and J ends were trimmed by 1 base and 10 bases, with 14 bases remaining between them. Germline CDR1 is MGHRA and CDR2 is YSYEKL.

The chain carries TRBV19 and TRBJ2-1, with 8 bases fitting TRBD1. V trimming: 2 bases; J trimming: 8 bases; junction bases outside the gene matches: 8. The V gene's germline CDR1 is LNHDA and CDR2 SQIVND (reference sequence). The CDR3 runs to 15 residues. CDR3 sequence (DNA): TGTGCCAGTAGTATAAAGACAGGGGAGATCGATGAGCAGTTCTTC. Amino acid sequence: CASSIKTGEIDEQFF.

This chain connects TRBV5-1 to TRBJ2-5; perhaps TRBD2 as D (6 bases). V lost 1 base to trimming and J lost 4 bases, with 20 bases between them. This CDR3 is 17 amino acids long. CDR1 and CDR2 from the germline V gene are SGHRS and YFSETQ. As DNA, the CDR3 is TGCGCCAGCAGCTTGCGGACCGTCGTTGAGGGAGGAGAGACCCAGTACTTC. As protein: CASSLRTVVEGGETQYF.

The genes are TRBV12-5 and TRBJ2-2; 11 nucleotides agree with TRBD2. In germline, CDR1 is LGHNT, CDR2 FRNRAP. The CDR3 is made up of 20 amino acids. Trimming removed 2 bases from V and 1 base from J; junction bases left unmatched: 12. The CDR3 protein is CASGLPLLAGEGRNTGELFF. CDR3 DNA sequence: TGTGCTAGTGGTTTGCCGCTACTAGCGGGAGAAGGACGGAACACCGGGGAGCTGTTTTTT.

This rearrangement joins TRBV18 to TRBJ2-7; TRBD2 matches 7 bases. The CDR3 runs to 15 residues. The trim removed 5 bases at V and 4 bases at J, leaving 11 bases unmatched. CDR1 and CDR2 (germline): KGHSH, LQKENI. The CDR3 reads CASSTLRTSWYEQYF. CDR3 coding DNA: TGTGCCAGCTCAACATTACGGACTAGTTGGTACGAGCAGTACTTC.

CDR3 nucleotide sequence: TGTGCCAGCAGCGGACAGTACAATGAGCAGTTCTTC. Translating it yields CASSGQYNEQFF. The genes are TRBV2 and TRBJ2-1; the D gene is possibly TRBD1 (6 bases). The V and J ends lost 6 bases and 4 bases respectively, with 7 bases between them. Per germline, CDR1 SNHLY and CDR2 FYNNEI. The CDR3 is made up of 12 amino acids. The variable domain in full, with the rest retrieved from reference TRBV2 and TRBJ2-1, is EPEVTQTPSHQVTQMGQEVILRCVPISNHLYFYWYRQILGQKVEFLVSFYNNEISEKSEIFDDQFSVERPDGSNFTLKIRSTKLEDSAMYFCASSGQYNEQFFGPGTRLTVL.